This T cell receptor beta chain was captured in a study of T cell responses to AZD1222 COVID-19 vaccine. Study-wide results and limits: Repertoire sampling happened only post peak T cell response.

As regards this clone: The target antigen is unknown.

Measured with immunoSEQ multiplex PCR; TCRdb has only the in-frame clones, and not every one. The sample yields roughly 120,000 clones, about 89% seen once. The CDR3 is made up of 13 amino acids. V dropped 0 bases and J dropped 2 bases, with 5 bases sitting between them. Germline CDR1 and CDR2: SGHRS and YFSETQ. The specimen was peripheral blood, collected on day 0 of AZD1222 vaccination. This TCR was recovered from an adult in good health. The J gene is TRBJ2-5, the V gene TRBV5-1, with D uncertain. The CDR3 is CASSLDNQETQYF. The CDR3 nucleotides read TGCGCCAGCAGCTTGGACAATCAAGAGACCCAGTACTTC.